The 30 T cell receptor beta chains listed next were all sequenced from one sample in a study of cytomegalovirus exposure and HLA in healthy donors. Produced via immunoSEQ multiplex PCR; TCRdb's table is partial and in-frame only. Among about 170,000 clones, approximately 96% were seen once, and the ten largest hold roughly 1%. The sample comprised PBMCs. The receptors originated from a woman under 30 in good health and CMV-seronegative.

This chain connects TRBV29-1 to TRBJ2-2, with D possibly matching TRBD1 (6 bases). The CDR3 spans 12 residues. V dropped 7 bases and J dropped 4 bases, with 10 bases sitting between them. Per the germline V gene, CDR1 is SQVTM and CDR2 is ANQGSEA. CDR3 DNA sequence: TGCAGCGCCCACAGGGCCACCGGGGAGCTGTTTTTT. This encodes CSAHRATGELFF.

The chain is built from TRBV7-6 and TRBJ2-3; no firm D call. V lost 4 bases and J 2 bases, leaving 4 bases between the germline ends. This CDR3 is built from 12 residues. CDR1 is SGHVS and CDR2 is FNYEAQ in the germline V gene. The CDR3 loop reads CASSSSTDTQYF. The DNA of the CDR3 is TGTGCCAGCAGCTCATCCACAGATACGCAGTATTTT.

This clone was observed once. V and J are TRBV30 and TRBJ1-1, with 11 bases aligning to TRBD1. CDR1 and CDR2 from the germline V gene are GTSNPN and SVGIG (reference sequence). This CDR3 contains 16 residues. V dropped 4 bases and J dropped 3; count of bases not matched to a gene: 10. The CDR3 DNA reads TGTGCCTGGATTTGGTGGGGGACAGGGGGGTACACTGAAGCTTTCTTT. It encodes CAWIWWGTGGYTEAFF.

The chain has TRBV11-2 and TRBJ2-7; D is unresolved. The V and J ends lost 1 base and 1 base respectively, with 5 bases between them. CDR1 and CDR2 from the germline V gene are SGHAT and FQNNGV. This CDR3 region has 13 residues. This chain's CDR3 is CASSLGRSYEQYF. The CDR3 coding sequence is TGTGCCAGCAGCTTAGGCAGATCCTACGAGCAGTACTTC.

The chain couples TRBV19 to TRBJ1-2; TRBD1 matches at 7 bases. Unmatched junction bases numbered 10, after V lost 5 bases and J lost 4 bases. Per the germline V gene, CDR1 is LNHDA and CDR2 is SQIVND (reference sequence). The CDR3 is made up of 15 amino acids. CDR3 sequence: CASSSLDRALYGYTF. Here the CDR3 DNA reads TGTGCCAGTAGTTCACTCGACAGGGCCCTCTATGGCTACACCTTC.

This chain uses TRBV18 with TRBJ2-4; 8 bases are shared with TRBD1. CDR3 size: 13 residues. Germline V CDR1 and CDR2: KGHSH, LQKENI. Trimming at V came to 3 bases and at J to 8 bases, leaving 3 bases not matched to a gene. This CDR3 is CASSPGQVDIQYF. CDR3 DNA: TGTGCCAGCTCACCGGGACAGGTGGACATTCAGTACTTC.

V and J are TRBV2 and TRBJ1-3, with D perhaps matching TRBD1 (6 bases). The CDR3 contains 15 residues. The V end lost 6 bases, the J end lost 4 bases, and 16 bases lay between the germline ends. CDR1 SNHLY and CDR2 FYNNEI come from the germline V gene. The chain's CDR3 is CASRATGTIGNTIYF. CDR3 in DNA: TGTGCCAGCAGAGCTACCGGGACAATAGGAAACACCATATATTTT.

The chain links TRBV7-9 to TRBJ1-4; 7 bases match TRBD1. This CDR3 has 16 amino acids. CDR1 SEHNR and CDR2 FQNEAQ come from the germline V gene (reference sequence). The V and J ends lost 5 bases and 4 bases, in that order; junction bases with no gene match: 10. The CDR3 spells CASSLLRGTYNEKLFF. The CDR3, as DNA: TGTGCCAGCAGCCTCCTCAGGGGGACCTATAATGAAAAACTGTTTTTT.

Only one count was recorded for this clone. This rearrangement joins TRBV10-3 to TRBJ1-6; tentative D call: TRBD1 (5 bases). The CDR3 contains 14 residues. Per germline, CDR1 ENHRY and CDR2 SYGVKD. V shed 4 bases and J shed 9 bases, with 13 bases lying between them. CDR3 region: CAISGRGESSPLHF. The CDR3 DNA sequence: TGTGCCATCAGTGGTAGGGGTGAGAGTTCACCCCTCCACTTT.

The CDR3 DNA follows: TGCGCCAGCAGGGTCGACTCATTGAACACTGAAGCTTTCTTT. It is translated as CASRVDSLNTEAFF. This chain joins TRBV5-1 and TRBJ1-1; D not certain. CDR3 size: 14 residues. V was shortened by 5 bases and J by 0 bases, with 11 bases between the two germline ends. Germline V lookup: CDR1 SGHRS, CDR2 YFSETQ.

The sample holds a few counts of this clone. The CDR3 nucleotides read TGTGCCAGCAGCTTCCGGGGGGGCTACGAGCAGTACTTC. It is translated as CASSFRGGYEQYF. The chain links TRBV7-2 to TRBJ2-7; 8 bases align to TRBD2. Looked up from germline, CDR1 is SGHTA and CDR2 is FQGNSA. The ends lost 3 bases at V and 3 bases at J; junction bases unmatched: 1. The CDR3 totals 13 residues.

V and J are TRBV5-1 and TRBJ2-2; 7 bases align to TRBD1. Germline loops: CDR1 SGHRS, CDR2 YFSETQ. After removal of 4 bases from V and 4 bases from J, the junction contained 4 bases not matched to a gene. This CDR3 is 14 amino acids long. DNA for the CDR3: TGCGCCAGCAGCCAAACAGGGGTCACCGGGGAGCTGTTTTTT. Protein product: CASSQTGVTGELFF. The variable domain in full, with the rest retrieved from reference TRBV5-1 and TRBJ2-2, is KAGVTQTPRYLIKTRGQQVTLSCSPISGHRSVSWYQQTPGQGLQFLFEYFSETQRNKGNFPGRFSGRQFSNSRSEMNVSTLELGDSALYLCASSQTGVTGELFFGEGSRLTVL.

CDR3: CASSKQGADGYTF. Written as DNA, the CDR3 is TGTGCCAGCAGCAAACAGGGGGCTGATGGCTACACCTTC. This chain connects TRBV9 to TRBJ1-2; 9 bases fit TRBD1. The CDR3 length is 13 residues. Germline V gene sequence: CDR1 SGDLS, CDR2 YYNGEE. J was trimmed by 6 bases and V by 4 bases; bases with no gene match: 4.

The chain uses TRBV5-6 and TRBJ1-2; D gene ambiguous. The CDR3 extends over 11 amino acids. V was trimmed by 6 bases and J by 7 bases, leaving 10 bases between them. Germline CDR1 is SGHDT and CDR2 is YYEEEE. The CDR3 DNA is TGTGCCAGCACCCACCCCGGTGGCTACACCTTC. It encodes CASTHPGGYTF.

The chain has TRBV7-8 and TRBJ2-3; 8 bases map to TRBD2. The CDR3 sequence is 16 residues long. V lost 0 bases to trimming and J lost 4 bases; unmatched junction nucleotides: 6. CDR1 SGHVS and CDR2 FQNEAQ come from the germline V gene. The CDR3 sequence: CASSLALAGRADTQYF. The CDR3 nucleotides read TGTGCCAGCAGCTTAGCCCTAGCGGGTAGGGCAGATACGCAGTATTTT.

V gene TRBV4-1 combines with J gene TRBJ2-3, with TRBD2 matching over 9 bases. The CDR3 consists of 14 residues. V was clipped by 3 bases and J by 6 bases; unmatched bases: 4. The germline V gene has CDR1 MGHRA and CDR2 YSYEKL. CDR3 in amino acids: CASSQAGGTDTQYF. CDR3 nucleotide sequence: TGCGCCAGCAGCCAGGCGGGGGGGACTGATACGCAGTATTTT.

V and J are TRBV14 and TRBJ1-6; D not certain. The V end lost 0 bases, the J end lost 7 bases, and 7 bases lay between the germline ends. The germline V gene has CDR1 SGHDN and CDR2 FVKESK. CDR3 length: 14 residues. CDR3 residues: CASSQELRNSPLHF. CDR3 DNA sequence: TGTGCCAGCAGCCAAGAGCTCAGGAATTCACCCCTCCACTTT.

The chain combines TRBV6-5 with TRBJ1-5; 9 nucleotides match TRBD1. V lost 5 bases and J lost 2; bases outside the gene matches: 4. CDR1 and CDR2 (germline): MNHEY, SVGAGI. The CDR3 runs 15 residues. The CDR3 loop reads CASSPTGGGNQPQHF. As DNA, the CDR3 is TGTGCCAGCAGTCCTACAGGGGGCGGCAATCAGCCCCAGCATTTT.

J is TRBJ1-5 and V is TRBV6-5; D not resolved. The CDR3 loop spans 14 amino acids. Germline CDR1 MNHEY, CDR2 SVGAGI. Deletions cut 2 bases from V and 4 bases from J, with 9 bases between. This CDR3 is CASSYEGRNQPQHF. The CDR3 region has the DNA TGTGCCAGCAGTTACGAGGGCAGGAATCAGCCCCAGCATTTT.

The gene calls are TRBV7-9 and TRBJ2-7; D perhaps matches TRBD1 (5 bases). Germline CDR1 SEHNR, CDR2 FQNEAQ (reference sequence). The CDR3 is made up of 15 amino acids. The V end lost 2 bases, the J end lost 6 bases, and 17 bases lay between the germline ends. The CDR3 here is CASSLRLAGQGEQYF. The CDR3 DNA reads as TGTGCCAGCAGCTTAAGGTTAGCAGGGCAAGGCGAGCAGTACTTC.

The V call is TRBV4-3, the J call TRBJ2-1; 12 bases agree with TRBD2. Germline-derived CDR1 and CDR2 are LGHNA and YSLEER. V was pared by 4 bases and J by 12 bases, with 10 bases of the junction left unmatched. There are 15 residues in the CDR3. The CDR3 DNA is TGCGCCAGCAGCCTCGGACTAGCGGGGACCTCGGGGCAGTTCTTC. Translating it yields CASSLGLAGTSGQFF.

The CDR3 loop is CASKVVGEGADTQYF. CDR3 coding DNA: TGTGCCAGCAAGGTAGTCGGGGAGGGAGCAGATACGCAGTATTTT. This chain joins TRBV13 and TRBJ2-3, with TRBD2 matching over 7 bases. CDR3 size: 15 residues. The J segment lost 4 bases and the V segment lost 7 bases, leaving 11 bases of the junction unmatched. Looked up from germline, CDR1 is PRHDT and CDR2 is FYEKMQ (reference sequence).

The gene calls are TRBV4-3 and TRBJ1-1; D is perhaps TRBD1 (5 bases). The CDR3 extends over 15 amino acids. V gave up 0 bases and J gave up 1 base, with 9 bases separating them. The germline CDR1 and CDR2 sequences are LGHNA and YSLEER. This chain's CDR3 is CASSQDRGWNTEAFF. Here the CDR3 DNA reads TGCGCCAGCAGCCAAGATCGGGGGTGGAACACTGAAGCTTTCTTT.

The rearrangement links TRBV4-2 to TRBJ1-2, with a possible D match to TRBD1 (5 bases). This CDR3 is 16 amino acids long. Trimming took 0 bases from V and 0 from J, leaving 11 bases between them. Germline-derived CDR1 and CDR2 are LGHNA and YNFKEQ. CDR3 DNA: TGTGCCAGCAGCCAAGATCATCTAGGGGCTAACTATGGCTACACCTTC. This gives the protein CASSQDHLGANYGYTF.

The chain combines TRBV5-6 with TRBJ2-3; D might be TRBD2 (5 bases). The V and J ends lost 3 bases and 0 bases respectively, with 11 bases between them. Looked up from germline, CDR1 is SGHDT and CDR2 is YYEEEE. This CDR3 region has 15 residues. CDR3 amino acids: CASSSPGNSTDTQYF. The CDR3, as DNA: TGTGCCAGCAGCTCCCCGGGAAATAGCACAGATACGCAGTATTTT. The full variable domain, completed using reference TRBV5-6 and TRBJ2-3, is DAGVTQSPTHLIKTRGQQVTLRCSPKSGHDTVSWYQQALGQGPQFIFQYYEEEERQRGNFPDRFSGHQFPNYSSELNVNALLLGDSALYLCASSSPGNSTDTQYFGPGTRLTVL.

This chain connects TRBV6-6 to TRBJ2-2; 7 bases map to TRBD1. The CDR3 runs to 16 residues. Germline CDR1 is MNHNY and CDR2 is SVGAGI (reference sequence). Trimming cost V 0 bases and J 8 bases; bases outside gene matches: 9. As DNA, the CDR3 is TGTGCCAGCAGTTACTCCGGTTGGACAGGATCAGGGGAGCTGTTTTTT. Translating gives CASSYSGWTGSGELFF.

The chain carries TRBV5-4 and TRBJ2-7, with D unclear. The CDR3 loop spans 14 amino acids. The ends were cut back, 1 base at V and 2 bases at J, with 10 bases in the middle. Germline V CDR1 and CDR2: SGHNT, YYREEE (reference sequence). Here the CDR3 reads CASSLFGTPYEQYF. In DNA form, the CDR3 reads TGTGCCAGCAGCTTGTTTGGCACCCCCTACGAGCAGTACTTC. The full variable domain, in which reference TRBV5-4 and TRBJ2-7 provide the parts outside the CDR3, is ETGVTQSPTHLIKTRGQQVTLRCSSQSGHNTVSWYQQALGQGPQFIFQYYREEENGRGNFPPRFSGLQFPNYSSELNVNALELDDSALYLCASSLFGTPYEQYFGPGTRLTVT.

In nucleotides, the CDR3 is TGTGCCTGGAGTGTTGGTGGAGGAGGCGGGGAGCTGTTTTTT. The encoded protein is CAWSVGGGGGELFF. The chain combines TRBV30 with TRBJ2-2; maybe TRBD2 (5 bases). The CDR3 extends over 14 amino acids. V lost 0 bases and J lost 7, with 12 bases in between. Germline CDR1 and CDR2: GTSNPN and SVGIG (reference sequence).

The chain recombines TRBV12-5 with TRBJ1-5, with a possible D match to TRBD1 (5 bases). Germline CDR1 is LGHNT and CDR2 is FRNRAP. The CDR3 totals 14 residues. Trimming cost V 6 bases and J 0 bases, with 9 bases left between them. CDR3 coding DNA: TGTGCTAGTGGCCTCGGACATAGCAATCAGCCCCAGCATTTT. It is translated as CASGLGHSNQPQHF.

The chain couples TRBV18 to TRBJ2-2, with D possibly being TRBD1 (6 bases). The CDR3 has 16 amino acids. CDR1 KGHSH and CDR2 LQKENI come from the germline V gene. V was trimmed by 4 bases and J by 1 base, leaving 13 bases between them. CDR3 residues: CASSHIWGQNTGELFF. In DNA form, the CDR3 reads TGTGCCAGCTCACATATTTGGGGACAGAACACCGGGGAGCTGTTTTTT.